The present T cell receptor (beta chain) was sequenced within a study of technical replicates of blood from several donors. With 5 bases clipped from V and 5 bases from J, the junction kept 6 bases outside the gene matches. Germline V lookup: CDR1 SGHDT, CDR2 YYEEEE. The CDR3 extends over 14 amino acids. Repertoires were generated with immunoSEQ multiplex PCR, while TCRdb's copy carries only in-frame clones and drops some. The data show some 66,000 clones, with roughly 88% seen just once and around 4.6% held by the top ten. V and J are TRBV5-6 and TRBJ1-2; TRBD1 matches 10 bases. The sample was PBMCs. The sequence was obtained from a human donor in good health. Some clones in this sample may be carry-over from other donors' samples. The CDR3 is CASSSPGQGYGYTF. DNA of the CDR3: TGTGCCAGCAGTTCACCGGGACAGGGGTATGGCTACACCTTC.